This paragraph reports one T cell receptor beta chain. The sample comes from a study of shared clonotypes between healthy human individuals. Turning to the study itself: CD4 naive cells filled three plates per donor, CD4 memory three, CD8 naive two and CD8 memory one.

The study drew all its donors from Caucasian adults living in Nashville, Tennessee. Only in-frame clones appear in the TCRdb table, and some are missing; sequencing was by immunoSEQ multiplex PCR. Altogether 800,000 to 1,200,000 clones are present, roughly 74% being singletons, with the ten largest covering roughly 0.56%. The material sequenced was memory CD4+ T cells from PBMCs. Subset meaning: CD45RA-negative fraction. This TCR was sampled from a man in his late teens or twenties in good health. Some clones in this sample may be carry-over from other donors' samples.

For the CDR3, the DNA is TGTGCCAGCAGCTTATGGCCAGCTAGGTCAAATATAAATGAGCAGTTCTTC. Its protein product is CASSLWPARSNINEQFF. V gene TRBV7-9 combines with J gene TRBJ2-1; D gene ambiguous. Germline assignment: CDR1 SEHNR and CDR2 FQNEAQ (reference sequence). The V end lost 2 bases, the J end lost 7 bases, and 21 bases lay between the germline ends. The CDR3 extends over 17 amino acids.